This T cell receptor beta chain originates from a study of cytomegalovirus exposure and HLA in healthy donors. Overall study findings and caveats: Under in vitro conditions, three CMV-associated chains were confirmed as specific for CMV antigens. Sequencing had likely introduced a cluster of highly shared sequence variants as an artifact.

This clone occurred once. Its antigen remains unidentified. Researchers ran the PCR with 60 Vbeta and 13 Jbeta primers. This table comes from immunoSEQ multiplex PCR, and its TCRdb copy is limited to in-frame clones, with some not included. The top ten clones hold 0.2% to 0.25% of a sample with a few hundred thousand clones, less than 80% of them seen once. This CDR3 comprises 16 residues. CDR1 and CDR2 (germline): SGHAT, FQNNGV. V dropped 1 base and J dropped 0 bases, with 11 bases sitting between them. The sequence was obtained from a girl aged 2-15 years in good health and CMV-seronegative. The material sequenced was PBMCs. The chain uses TRBV11-2 and TRBJ2-3; no reliable D call. CDR3 sequence (DNA): TGTGCCAGCAGCTTAGCAAGAGGCACTAGCACAGATACGCAGTATTTT. It encodes CASSLARGTSTDTQYF. Drawing the rest from reference TRBV11-2 and TRBJ2-3, the complete variable domain is EAGVAQSPRYKIIEKRQSVAFWCNPISGHATLYWYQQILGQGPKLLIQFQNNGVVDDSQLPKDRFSAERLKGVDSTLKIQPAKLEDSAVYLCASSLARGTSTDTQYFGPGTRLTVL.